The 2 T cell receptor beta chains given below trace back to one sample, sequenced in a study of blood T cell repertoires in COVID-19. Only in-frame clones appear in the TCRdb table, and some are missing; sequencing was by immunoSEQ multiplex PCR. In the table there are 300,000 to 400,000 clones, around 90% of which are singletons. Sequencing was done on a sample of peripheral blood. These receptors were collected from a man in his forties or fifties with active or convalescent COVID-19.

Here the CDR3 DNA reads TGTGCCAGCAGCTATTGGGGGACAGGAAGCTCCTACAATGAGCAGTTCTTC. This sequence encodes CASSYWGTGSSYNEQFF. This chain links TRBV5-6 with TRBJ2-1; 8 bases align to TRBD1. Per the germline V gene, CDR1 is SGHDT and CDR2 is YYEEEE. J was trimmed by 0 bases and V by 3 bases; bases with no gene match: 8. This CDR3 comprises 17 residues. The full variable domain, rest sourced from reference TRBV5-6 and TRBJ2-1, is DAGVTQSPTHLIKTRGQQVTLRCSPKSGHDTVSWYQQALGQGPQFIFQYYEEEERQRGNFPDRFSGHQFPNYSSELNVNALLLGDSALYLCASSYWGTGSSYNEQFFGPGTRLTVL.

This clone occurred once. The CDR3 coding sequence is TGTGCCAGCAGCTCGACTAGCGGGAGGGCCAGAGAGACCCAGTACTTC. This gives the protein CASSSTSGRARETQYF. The chain links TRBV5-4 to TRBJ2-5, with 14 nucleotides matching TRBD2. V dropped 3 bases and J dropped 4; count of bases not matched to a gene: 5. The germline gives CDR1 SGHNT, CDR2 YYREEE (reference sequence). The CDR3 has 16 amino acids.